This T cell receptor (beta chain) was sequenced for a study of blood T cell repertoires in COVID-19. Study context: Sample material is recorded as cDNA or gDNA derived from T cells, B-cell-depleted T cells, or PBMCs.

Germline V gene sequence: CDR1 MRHNA, CDR2 SNTAGT. CDR3 size: 14 residues. V lost 5 bases and J lost 6; bases outside the gene matches: 2. Source study methods: Quantification of nucleated cells was approximated via reference gene primer amplification. Clones were sequenced by immunoSEQ multiplex PCR, and TCRdb holds only the in-frame ones, with some missing. V, J and clone size were drawn from that table, and D and trimming were deduced from the DNA. The repertoire holds 150,000 or so clones, with 60% to 85% as singletons. This clonotype was obtained from a woman aged 60-70 years with COVID-19, enrolled during active disease. This chain uses TRBV6-4 with TRBJ2-2, with 11 bases aligning to TRBD1. The material sequenced was peripheral blood. The CDR3 region has the DNA TGTGCCAGCAGTCGGGACAGGGGGTCCGGGGAGCTGTTTTTT. Its translation is CASSRDRGSGELFF.